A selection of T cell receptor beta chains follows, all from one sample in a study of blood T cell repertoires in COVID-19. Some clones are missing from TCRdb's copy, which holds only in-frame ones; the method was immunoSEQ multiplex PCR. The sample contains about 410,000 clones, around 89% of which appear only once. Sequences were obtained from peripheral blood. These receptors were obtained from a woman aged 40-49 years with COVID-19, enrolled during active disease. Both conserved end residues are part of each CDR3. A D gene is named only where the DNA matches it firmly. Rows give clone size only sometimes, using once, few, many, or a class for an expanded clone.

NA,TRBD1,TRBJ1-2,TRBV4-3,TGCGCCAGCAGCCGGACAGGGCAAGGCTACACCTTC,CASSRTGQGYTF
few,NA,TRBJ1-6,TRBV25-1,TGTGCCAGCAGTGAAGGCGGGTGGTCCTATAATTCACCCCTCCACTTT,CASSEGGWSYNSPLHF
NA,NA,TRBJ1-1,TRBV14,TGTGCCAGCAGCCGTACAGCGGGGGACACTGAAGCTTTCTTT,CASSRTAGDTEAFF
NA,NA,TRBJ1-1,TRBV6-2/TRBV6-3,TGTGCCAGCAGTTACCACGGGAACACTGAAGCTTTCTTT,CASSYHGNTEAFF
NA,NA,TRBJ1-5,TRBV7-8,TGTGCCAGCAGCTTAGAGAGGGTGAATCAGCCCCAGCATTTT,CASSLERVNQPQHF
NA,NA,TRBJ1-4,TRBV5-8,TGTGCCAGCAGCTGGGAGGGCAGGCTCGGTGAAAAACTGTTTTTT,CASSWEGRLGEKLFF
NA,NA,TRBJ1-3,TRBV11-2,TGTGCCAGCAGCTTAGACCTTGGAAACACCATATATTTT,CASSLDLGNTIYF
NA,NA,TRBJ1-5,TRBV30,TGTGCCTGGAGTGGGGCCCGCAATCAGCCCCAGCATTTT,CAWSGARNQPQHF
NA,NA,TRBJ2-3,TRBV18,TGTGCCAGCTCACCTAGGAGGGATACGCAGTATTTT,CASSPRRDTQYF
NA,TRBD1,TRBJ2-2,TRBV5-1,TGCGCCAGCAGCGTGTCACAGGGGGCTCCGAACACCGGGGAGCTGTTTTTT,CASSVSQGAPNTGELFF
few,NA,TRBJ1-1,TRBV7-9,TGTGCCAGCAGCTTAGCGCGATTGAACACTGAAGCTTTCTTT,CASSLARLNTEAFF
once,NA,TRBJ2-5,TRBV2,TGTGCCAGCAGTGTTGGAGGGGGCCCTCAAGAGACCCAGTACTTC,CASSVGGGPQETQYF
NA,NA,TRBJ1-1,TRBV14,TGTGCCAGCAGCTATGTGACAGTGAACACTGAAGCTTTCTTT,CASSYVTVNTEAFF
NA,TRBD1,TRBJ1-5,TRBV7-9,TGTGCCAGCAGCTCCACAGGGGGGATCAATCAGCCCCAGCATTTT,CASSSTGGINQPQHF
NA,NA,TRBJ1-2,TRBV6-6,TGTGCCAGCAGTTACGGGACTCGTAACCTCTATGGCTACACCTTC,CASSYGTRNLYGYTF
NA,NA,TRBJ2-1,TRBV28,TGTGCCAGCGGACTTTACAATGAGCAGTTCTTC,CASGLYNEQFF
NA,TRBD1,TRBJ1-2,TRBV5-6,TGTGCCAGCAGCTCCGGGACAGGGGCTTTAGGCTACACCTTC,CASSSGTGALGYTF
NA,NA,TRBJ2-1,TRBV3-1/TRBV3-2,TGTGCCAGCAGCCGCCGGGAGTTAAGTAATGAGCAGTTCTTC,CASSRRELSNEQFF
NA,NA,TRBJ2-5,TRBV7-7,TGTGCTAGCAGCTTATTGACAGGTGGACCTGGGGAGACCCAGTACTTC,CASSLLTGGPGETQYF
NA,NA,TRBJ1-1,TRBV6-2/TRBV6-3,TGTGCCAGCAGTCCAGGGTTTTACACTGAAGCTTTCTTT,CASSPGFYTEAFF
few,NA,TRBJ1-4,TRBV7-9,TGTGCCAGCAGCCCCCCACCTACAGTTAATGAAAAACTGTTTTTT,CASSPPPTVNEKLFF
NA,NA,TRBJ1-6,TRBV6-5,TGTGCCAGCAGTTACTCGAAAGCGGGGCCGAATTCACCCCTCCACTTT,CASSYSKAGPNSPLHF
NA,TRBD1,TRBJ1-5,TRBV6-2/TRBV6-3,TGTGCCAGCAGTTATTCACTGGCAGGGGGCCTGAATCAGCCCCAGCATTTT,CASSYSLAGGLNQPQHF
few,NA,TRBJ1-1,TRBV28,TGTGCCAGCAGTTCCCTCGGGGAGGTTGACACTGAAGCTTTCTTT,CASSSLGEVDTEAFF
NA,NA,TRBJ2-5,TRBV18,TGTGCCAGCTCACCACCCGGGTCCGACAGGGTCTCGGGGGACCAGTACTTC,CASSPPGSDRVSGDQYF
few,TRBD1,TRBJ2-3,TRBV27,TGTGCCAGCAGACCCGGACAGGGGTTGGGCGCAGATACGCAGTATTTT,CASRPGQGLGADTQYF
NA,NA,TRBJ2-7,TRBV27,TGTGCCAGCAGTTTAGCCGGAGCACGGACCTACGAGCAGTACTTC,CASSLAGARTYEQYF
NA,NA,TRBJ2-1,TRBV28,TGTGCCAGCAGTTACCTAGGTAGCTCCTACAATGAGCAGTTCTTC,CASSYLGSSYNEQFF
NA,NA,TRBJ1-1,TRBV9,TGTGCCAGCAGCGACGGCCGGGACTTGTACACTGAAGCTTTCTTT,CASSDGRDLYTEAFF
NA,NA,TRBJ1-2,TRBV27,TGTGCCAGCAAAGGACAGTTCTATGGCTACACCTTC,CASKGQFYGYTF
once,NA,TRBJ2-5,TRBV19,TGTGCCAGTAGCCGGACAGCGCAAGAGACCCAGTACTTC,CASSRTAQETQYF
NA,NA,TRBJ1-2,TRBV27,TGTGCCAGCAGAACCTCCCCGGACAGCCGACAGATTAACTATGGCTACACCTTC,CASRTSPDSRQINYGYTF
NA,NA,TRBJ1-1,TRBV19,TGTGCCAGTAGACGTGATTTCGGGGGAAGGGGAGTGAACACTGAAGCTTTCTTT,CASRRDFGGRGVNTEAFF
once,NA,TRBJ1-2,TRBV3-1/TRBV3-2,TGTGCCAGCAGCCAAGATCCGATAGCGGGGGGCTACACCTTC,CASSQDPIAGGYTF
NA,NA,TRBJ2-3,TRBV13,TGTGCCAGCAGCCTACCCCAGGGGACGGATACGCAGTATTTT,CASSLPQGTDTQYF
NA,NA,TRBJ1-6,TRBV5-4,TGTGCCAGCAGCCGTGCGCAGGGTTTGACTTCACCCCTCCACTTT,CASSRAQGLTSPLHF
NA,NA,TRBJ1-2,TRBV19,TGTGCCAGTAGTGGATACAATCCTCGGGTCTATGGCTACACCTTC,CASSGYNPRVYGYTF
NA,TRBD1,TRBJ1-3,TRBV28,TGTGCCAGCAGTTATTCCGACAGGGGAGGCGGAAACACCATATATTTT,CASSYSDRGGGNTIYF
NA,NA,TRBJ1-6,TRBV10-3,TGTGCCATCAGCAGGGGCACGGGGGGCTCCTATAATTCACCCCTCCACTTT,CAISRGTGGSYNSPLHF
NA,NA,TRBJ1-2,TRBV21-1,TGTGCCAGCAGCACCTGGGGAGTAGGGTGCTATGGCTACACCTTC,CASSTWGVGCYGYTF
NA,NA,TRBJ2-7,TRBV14,TGTGCCAGCAGCCAAGGCCCGCGGGACGAGCAGTACTTC,CASSQGPRDEQYF
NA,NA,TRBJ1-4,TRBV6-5,TGTGCCAGCAGTTACTCGCACGGCGGGCGCGAAAAACTGTTTTTT,CASSYSHGGREKLFF
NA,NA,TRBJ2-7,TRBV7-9,TGTGCCAGCAGCTTCCTCGACAGTGCTTCCTACGAGCAGTACTTC,CASSFLDSASYEQYF
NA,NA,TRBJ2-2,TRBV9,TGTGCCAGCAGCGTAGGAGTCCCCGGGGAGCTGTTTTTT,CASSVGVPGELFF
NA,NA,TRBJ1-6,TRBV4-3,TGCGCCAGCAGCCAAGATGGCAGGGCCGATAATTCACCCCTCCACTTT,CASSQDGRADNSPLHF
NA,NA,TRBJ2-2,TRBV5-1,TGCGCCAGCAGCTGGGGCGCAGGGAACACCGGGGAGCTGTTTTTT,CASSWGAGNTGELFF
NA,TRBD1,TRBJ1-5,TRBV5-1,TGCGCCAGCAGACCGGACAGGGGGAATCAGCCCCAGCATTTT,CASRPDRGNQPQHF
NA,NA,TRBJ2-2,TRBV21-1,TGTGCCAGCAGCGGTAAACTCAGCGAGGGCGCGAACACCGGGGAGCTGTTTTTT,CASSGKLSEGANTGELFF
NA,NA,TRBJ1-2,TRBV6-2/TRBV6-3,TGTGCCAGCAGTTACTCAGGACAGTACTATGGCTACACCTTC,CASSYSGQYYGYTF
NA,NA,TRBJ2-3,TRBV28,TGTGCCAGCACCACCTTACAATCCACAGATACGCAGTATTTT,CASTTLQSTDTQYF